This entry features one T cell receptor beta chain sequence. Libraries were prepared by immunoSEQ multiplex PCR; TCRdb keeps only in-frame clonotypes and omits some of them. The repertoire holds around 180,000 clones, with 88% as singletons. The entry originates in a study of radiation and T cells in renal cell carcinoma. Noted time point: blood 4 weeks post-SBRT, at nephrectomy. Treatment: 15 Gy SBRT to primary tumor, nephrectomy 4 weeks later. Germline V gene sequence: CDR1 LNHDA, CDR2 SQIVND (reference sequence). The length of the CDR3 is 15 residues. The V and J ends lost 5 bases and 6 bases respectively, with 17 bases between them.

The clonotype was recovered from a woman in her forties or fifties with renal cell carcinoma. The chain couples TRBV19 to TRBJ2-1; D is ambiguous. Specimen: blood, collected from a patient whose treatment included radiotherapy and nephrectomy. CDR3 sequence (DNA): TGTGCCAGTAGTCAACGGGCCCGATCCCCCAATGAGCAGTTCTTC. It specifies CASSQRARSPNEQFF.